The rows below give T cell receptor beta chains drawn from one sample of a study of T cells in Graves' hyperthyroidism and ophthalmopathy. TCRdb re-analysed the multiplex PCR reads in MiXCR, keeping a single row per CDR3 protein. The table records over 450,000 distinct CDR3 sequences, about 15% of them present only once. What was sequenced was blood. The receptor set was obtained from a woman between 18 and 29 years old with Graves' hyperthyroidism. Each CDR3 is given with its conserved first and last residue. The D gene is left open where the match is weak. Part of the rows lack a size; the others show once, few, many or a class for expanded clones.

d_gene,v_gene,j_gene,abundance,CDR3aa,CDR3nt
.,TRBV27,TRBJ1-2,many,CASSLVGGRYGYTF,TGTGCCAGCAGTTTAGTAGGGGGACGCTATGGCTACACCTTC
TRBD1,TRBV3-1,TRBJ1-2,many,CASSLRGGDRGGYTF,TGTGCCAGCAGCTTAAGAGGAGGGGACAGAGGTGGCTACACCTTC
TRBD2,TRBV20-1,TRBJ2-5,.,CSARLPSGPTQETQYF,TGCAGTGCTAGACTCCCTAGCGGGCCAACCCAAGAGACCCAGTACTTC
TRBD2,TRBV28,TRBJ2-1,.,CASSFPYIAGGPKFF,TGTGCCAGCAGTTTTCCATATATCGCGGGAGGGCCAAAGTTCTTC
TRBD1,TRBV5-1,TRBJ1-6,many,CASSPDRDSPLHF,TGCGCCAGCAGCCCTGACAGGGATTCACCCCTCCACTTT
.,TRBV24-1,TRBJ2-3,.,CATSAGSDTQYF,TGTGCCACCAGTGCCGGGTCAGATACGCAGTATTTT
.,TRBV7-8,TRBJ1-1,many,CASSLGGSLTEAFF,TGTGCCAGCAGCTTAGGAGGGTCTCTAACTGAAGCTTTCTTT
.,TRBV7-9,TRBJ1-6,many,CASSPPGHPNSPLHF,TGTGCCAGCAGTCCTCCGGGACACCCTAATTCACCCCTCCACTTT
.,TRBV19,TRBJ2-7,.,CASSPSPARGAYEQYF,TGTGCCAGTAGTCCCAGCCCTGCGCGGGGAGCCTACGAGCAGTACTTC
.,TRBV6-1,TRBJ2-3,many,CASRDSVGVGRTDTQYF,TGTGCCAGCAGGGACTCGGTCGGAGTGGGGCGCACAGATACGCAGTATTTT
.,TRBV18,TRBJ2-3,.,CAISPGGTSTDTQYF,TGTGCCATCTCCCCGGGCGGAACGAGCACAGATACGCAGTATTTT
TRBD2,TRBV6-1,TRBJ2-3,few,CASRSGLAGGRDPQYF,TGTGCCAGCAGATCGGGACTAGCGGGAGGGCGGGACCCGCAGTATTTT
.,TRBV28,TRBJ2-7,many,CASNGDYEQYF,TGTGCCAGCAATGGCGATTACGAGCAGTACTTC
.,TRBV7-8,TRBJ2-1,.,CASSTRVTTPGNEQFF,TGTGCCAGCAGCACTCGGGTGACTACCCCGGGCAATGAGCAGTTCTTC
TRBD1,TRBV11-2,TRBJ1-2,many,CASSPADRESHGYTF,TGTGCCAGCAGCCCAGCGGACAGGGAATCACATGGCTACACCTTC
TRBD1,TRBV2,TRBJ2-7,many,CASSVGQASSYEQYF,TGTGCCAGCAGCGTGGGACAGGCGAGCTCCTACGAGCAGTACTTC
.,TRBV5-1,TRBJ2-3,many,CASSLHGEQGTRGDTQYF,TGCGCCAGCAGCTTGCACGGAGAACAGGGTACTCGCGGAGATACGCAGTATTTT
.,TRBV2,TRBJ2-1,many,CACTQTRNEQFF,TGTGCCTGCACTCAAACGAGGAATGAGCAGTTCTTC
.,TRBV28,TRBJ2-3,.,CASSLYQGTTEDTQYF,TGTGCCAGCAGTTTATATCAGGGGACCACAGAAGATACGCAGTATTTT
TRBD2,TRBV20-1,TRBJ2-3,many,CSAKASGGSDTQYF,TGCAGTGCTAAGGCTAGCGGGGGGTCAGATACGCAGTATTTT
.,TRBV7-3,TRBJ2-2,many,CASSSRGNTGELFF,TGTGCCAGCAGCTCTCGAGGGAACACCGGGGAGCTGTTTTTT
.,TRBV5-1,TRBJ1-6,few,CASRSGTLNSPLHF,TGCGCCAGCAGGTCCGGGACGCTTAATTCACCCCTCCACTTT
TRBD2,TRBV19,TRBJ2-7,many,CASSFRASGRYEQYF,TGTGCCAGTAGCTTTCGGGCTAGCGGGAGGTACGAGCAGTACTTC
.,TRBV19,TRBJ1-3,many,CATRSPGRRNTIYF,TGTGCCACCCGATCTCCGGGCCGCCGAAACACCATATATTTT
TRBD1,TRBV25-1,TRBJ1-2,few,CASSDSTGVNYGYTF,TGTGCCAGCAGTGACTCGACAGGGGTTAACTATGGCTACACCTTC
.,TRBV7-2,TRBJ2-1,many,CASSLAGRTRDEQFF,TGTGCCAGCAGCTTAGCGGGGAGGACTCGCGATGAGCAGTTCTTC
.,TRBV20-1,TRBJ1-1,many,CSAKVGGGTEAFF,TGCAGTGCTAAGGTCGGAGGAGGCACTGAAGCTTTCTTT
.,TRBV25-1,TRBJ2-3,many,CASSGPYTGLSTDTQYF,TGTGCCAGCAGTGGCCCCTACACAGGGTTATCGACAGATACGCAGTATTTT
TRBD1,TRBV10-2,TRBJ1-5,few,CASSGTGPNQPQHF,TGCGCCAGCAGTGGGACAGGGCCCAATCAGCCCCAGCATTTT
TRBD1,TRBV10-3,TRBJ2-5,many,CAIRGQGDETNQETQYF,TGTGCCATAAGAGGACAGGGTGATGAAACCAACCAAGAGACCCAGTACTTC
TRBD2,TRBV5-1,TRBJ2-2,.,CASSSSSGLNTGELFF,TGCGCCAGCAGCTCCTCTAGCGGCCTGAACACCGGGGAGCTGTTTTTT
.,TRBV9,TRBJ2-3,few,CASSPLAGASVTDTQYF,TGTGCCAGCAGCCCCTTGGCCGGGGCTAGCGTCACAGATACGCAGTATTTT
.,TRBV6-4,TRBJ2-3,many,CASSEGQGPTDTQYF,TGTGCCAGCAGTGAGGGCCAGGGACCCACAGATACGCAGTATTTT
TRBD1,TRBV2,TRBJ2-7,many,CASSPDRAYEQYF,TGTGCCAGCAGTCCGGACAGGGCCTACGAGCAGTACTTC
.,TRBV27,TRBJ1-1,many,CASSFGEVTEAFF,TGTGCCAGCAGTTTCGGGGAGGTCACTGAAGCTTTCTTT
.,TRBV27,TRBJ1-5,few,CASSSLADLSNQPQHF,TGTGCCAGCAGCTCCCTGGCAGACCTTAGCAATCAGCCCCAGCATTTT
.,TRBV29-1,TRBJ1-1,few,CSFGIGRSFF,TGCAGCTTCGGGATCGGAAGGTCTTTCTTT
.,TRBV12-3/TRBV12-4,TRBJ1-3,.,CASSWRATGNTIYF,TGTGCCAGCAGTTGGCGGGCGACTGGAAACACCATATATTTT
.,TRBV20-1,TRBJ2-5,few,CSAGNRAQETQYF,TGCAGTGCTGGAAACAGGGCTCAAGAGACCCAGTACTTC
.,TRBV6-1,TRBJ1-3,many,CASRQGRPAGNTIYF,TGTGCCAGCAGGCAAGGGAGACCTGCTGGAAACACCATATATTTT
.,TRBV18,TRBJ2-6,.,CASSPLSVPGANVLTF,TGTGCCAGCTCCCCTCTGAGTGTACCCGGGGCCAACGTCCTGACTTTC
.,TRBV3-1,TRBJ2-7,few,CASSLGGTGYEQCF,TGTGCCAGCAGCCTCGGAGGGACTGGCTACGAGCAGTGCTTC
.,TRBV20-1,TRBJ1-4,large,CSARGGADNEKLFF,TGCAGTGCTAGGGGGGGGGCGGATAATGAAAAACTGTTTTTT
.,TRBV19,TRBJ2-3,.,CASSMGTSTDTQYF,TGTGCCAGTAGTATGGGGACTAGCACAGATACGCAGTATTTT
.,TRBV7-9,TRBJ1-1,few,CASSPVEAEAFF,TGTGCCAGCAGCCCCGTCGAGGCTGAAGCTTTCTTT
.,TRBV4-1,TRBJ2-1,.,CASSQEGTEQFF,TGCGCCAGCAGCCAAGAGGGAACCGAGCAGTTCTTC
.,TRBV24-1,TRBJ2-5,many,CATSDSTRTQETQYF,TGTGCCACCAGTGATTCTACCAGGACGCAAGAGACCCAGTACTTC
TRBD1,TRBV6-5,TRBJ2-2,many,CASSWGQGNTGELFF,TGTGCCAGCAGTTGGGGACAGGGCAACACCGGGGAGCTGTTTTTT
TRBD1,TRBV27,TRBJ1-5,many,CASRKGDRDHQPQHF,TGTGCCAGCAGGAAGGGGGACAGGGACCATCAGCCCCAGCATTTT
.,TRBV4-1,TRBJ1-5,few,CASRGGANQPQHF,TGCGCCAGCAGGGGAGGGGCAAATCAGCCCCAGCATTTT
TRBD2,TRBV4-1,TRBJ2-7,.,CASSQEPRTSGKGYEQYF,TGCGCCAGCAGCCAAGAACCCAGGACTAGCGGGAAGGGGTACGAGCAGTACTTC
.,TRBV7-8,TRBJ1-2,many,CASSLAGQGDGYTF,TGTGCCAGCAGCTTAGCGGGGCAGGGTGATGGCTACACCTTC
.,TRBV7-9,TRBJ2-1,.,CASSLMSRPYNEQFF,TGTGCCAGCAGCTTAATGTCCCGCCCATACAATGAGCAGTTCTTC
.,TRBV24-1,TRBJ2-5,few,CATSVRGEETQYF,TGTGCCACCAGTGTGAGAGGGGAAGAGACCCAGTACTTC
TRBD2,TRBV2,TRBJ2-1,many,CASRQTSGRFNEQFF,TGTGCCAGCAGACAGACTAGCGGGAGATTCAATGAGCAGTTCTTC
.,TRBV6-5,TRBJ1-3,many,CASSYSAAGNTIYF,TGTGCCAGCAGTTACTCTGCCGCTGGAAACACCATATATTTT
.,TRBV13,TRBJ1-6,many,CASSLKPADSPLHF,TGTGCCAGCAGCTTAAAGCCGGCGGATTCACCCCTCCACTTT